This T cell receptor beta chain was profiled in a study of T cell repertoires in cytomegalovirus infection. At the level of the study: Alongside well-studied HLA-B-restricted CMV epitopes, recently identified HLA-C-restricted CMV epitopes were also used. Indications of both CMV infection and matching HLA type were provided by public TCR beta signatures. Notes on the study in general: Dominant in the ex vivo response were TCR beta clonotypes restricted by HLA-C and specific for CMV. Frequencies of public TCR beta families were cumulated, and this identified carriers of CMV plus the relevant HLA.

V shed 5 bases and J 2 bases; nucleotides not matched to a gene: 2. This CDR3 has 14 residues. CDR1 and CDR2 (germline): MDHEN, SYDVKM. TCRdb re-called the reads through MiXCR, storing one row per CDR3 protein. Of roughly 990,000 distinct CDR3 sequences listed, roughly 30% were seen once; the top ten hold roughly an eighth. This clonotype has a handful of counts. What it recognizes is unknown. Material: cultured CD8+ T cells from PBMCs, obtained from culture after CMV antigen stimulation. The chain employs TRBV28 and TRBJ2-3; 9 bases map to TRBD2. The TCR originated in a human donor in good health (CMV status not recorded). Some clones in this sample may be carry-over from other donors' samples. The CDR3 protein is CASSPSGTTDTQYF. Here the CDR3 DNA reads TGTGCCAGCAGTCCTAGCGGGACCACAGATACGCAGTATTTT.